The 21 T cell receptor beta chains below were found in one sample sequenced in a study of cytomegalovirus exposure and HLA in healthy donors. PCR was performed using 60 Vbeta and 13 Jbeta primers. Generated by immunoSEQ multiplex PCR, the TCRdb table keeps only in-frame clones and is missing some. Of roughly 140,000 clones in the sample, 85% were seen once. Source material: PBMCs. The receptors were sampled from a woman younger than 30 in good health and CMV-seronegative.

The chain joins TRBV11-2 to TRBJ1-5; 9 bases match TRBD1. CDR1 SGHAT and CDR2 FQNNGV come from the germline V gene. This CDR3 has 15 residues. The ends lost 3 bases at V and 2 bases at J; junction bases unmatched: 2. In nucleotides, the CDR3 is TGTGCCAGCAGCTTGGGACAGGGCGGCAATCAGCCCCAGCATTTT. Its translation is CASSLGQGGNQPQHF.

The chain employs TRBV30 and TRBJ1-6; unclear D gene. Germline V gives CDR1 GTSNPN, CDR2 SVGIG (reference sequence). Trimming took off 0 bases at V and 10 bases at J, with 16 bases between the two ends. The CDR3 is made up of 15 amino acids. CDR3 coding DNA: TGTGCCTGGAGTGTACTCCGGGGTCGGCGATCACCCCTCCACTTT. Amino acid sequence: CAWSVLRGRRSPLHF.

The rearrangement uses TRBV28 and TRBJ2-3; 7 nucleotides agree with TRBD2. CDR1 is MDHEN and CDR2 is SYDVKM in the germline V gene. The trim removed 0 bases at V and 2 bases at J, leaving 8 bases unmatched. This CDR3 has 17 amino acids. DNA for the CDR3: TGTGCCAGCAGTTTATGGAGACTAGCACAAATCACAGATACGCAGTATTTT. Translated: CASSLWRLAQITDTQYF.

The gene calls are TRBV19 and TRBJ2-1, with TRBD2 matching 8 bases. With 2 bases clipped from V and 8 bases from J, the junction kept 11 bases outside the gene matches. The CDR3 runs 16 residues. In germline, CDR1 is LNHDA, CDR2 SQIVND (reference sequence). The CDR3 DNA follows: TGTGCCAGTAGTATAACAAAGCGGGAGATACATTATGAGCAGTTCTTC. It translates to CASSITKREIHYEQFF.

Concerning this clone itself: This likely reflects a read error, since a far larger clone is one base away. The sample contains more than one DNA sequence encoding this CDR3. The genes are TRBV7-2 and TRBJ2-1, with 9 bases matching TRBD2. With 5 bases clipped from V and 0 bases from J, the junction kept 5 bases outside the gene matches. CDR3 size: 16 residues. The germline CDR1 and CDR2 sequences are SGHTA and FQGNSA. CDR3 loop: CASSQDSGGSYNEQFF. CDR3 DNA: TGTGCCAGCAGCCAAGATAGCGGGGGCTCCTACAATGAGCAGTTCTTC.

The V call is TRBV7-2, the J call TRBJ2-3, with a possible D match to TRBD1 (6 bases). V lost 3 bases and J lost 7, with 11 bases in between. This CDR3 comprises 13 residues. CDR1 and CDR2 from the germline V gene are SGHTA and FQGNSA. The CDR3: CASSFVGGNTQYF. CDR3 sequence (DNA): TGTGCCAGCAGCTTCGTAGGGGGAAATACGCAGTATTTT.

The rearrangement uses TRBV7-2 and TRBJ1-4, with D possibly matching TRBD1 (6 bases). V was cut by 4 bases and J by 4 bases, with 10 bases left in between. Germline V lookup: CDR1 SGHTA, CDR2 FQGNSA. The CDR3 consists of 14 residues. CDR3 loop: CASSSGQINEKLFF. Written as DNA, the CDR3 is TGTGCCAGCAGCTCTGGACAGATTAATGAAAAACTGTTTTTT.

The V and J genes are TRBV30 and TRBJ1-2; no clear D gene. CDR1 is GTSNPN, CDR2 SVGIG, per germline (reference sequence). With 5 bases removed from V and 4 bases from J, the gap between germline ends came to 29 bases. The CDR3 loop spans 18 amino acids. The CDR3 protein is CAWGYAPGGTLSSYGYTF. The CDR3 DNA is TGTGCCTGGGGGTATGCGCCGGGAGGAACGCTAAGCTCCTATGGCTACACCTTC. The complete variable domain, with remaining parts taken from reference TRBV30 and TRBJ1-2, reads SQTIHQWPATLVQPVGSPLSLECTVEGTSNPNLYWYRQAAGRGLQLLFYSVGIGQISSEVPQNLSASRPQDRQFILSSKKLLLSDSGFYLCAWGYAPGGTLSSYGYTFGSGTRLTVV.

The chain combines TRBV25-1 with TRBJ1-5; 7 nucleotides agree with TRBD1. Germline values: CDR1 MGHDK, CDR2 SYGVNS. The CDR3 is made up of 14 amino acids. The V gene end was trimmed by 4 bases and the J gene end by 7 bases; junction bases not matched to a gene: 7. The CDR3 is CASSVTGVRQPQHF. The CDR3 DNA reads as TGTGCCAGCAGTGTAACAGGGGTTCGGCAGCCCCAGCATTTT.

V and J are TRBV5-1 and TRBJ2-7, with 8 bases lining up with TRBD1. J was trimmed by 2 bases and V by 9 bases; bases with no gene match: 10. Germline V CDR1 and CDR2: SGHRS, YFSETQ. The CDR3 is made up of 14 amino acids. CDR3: CATPLGQDPYEQYF. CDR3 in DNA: TGCGCCACCCCTCTGGGACAGGATCCCTACGAGCAGTACTTC.

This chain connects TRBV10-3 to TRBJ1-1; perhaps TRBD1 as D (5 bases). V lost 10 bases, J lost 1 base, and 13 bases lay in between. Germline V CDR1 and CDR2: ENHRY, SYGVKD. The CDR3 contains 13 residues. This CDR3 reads CATTLQENTEAFF. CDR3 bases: TGTGCCACTACACTACAGGAGAACACTGAAGCTTTCTTT.

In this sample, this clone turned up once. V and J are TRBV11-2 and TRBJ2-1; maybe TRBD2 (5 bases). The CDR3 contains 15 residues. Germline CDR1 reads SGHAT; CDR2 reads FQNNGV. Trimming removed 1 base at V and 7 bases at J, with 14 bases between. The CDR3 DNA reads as TGTGCCAGCAGCTTAGGAGGGCAGGCAAAGAATGAGCAGTTCTTC. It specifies CASSLGGQAKNEQFF.

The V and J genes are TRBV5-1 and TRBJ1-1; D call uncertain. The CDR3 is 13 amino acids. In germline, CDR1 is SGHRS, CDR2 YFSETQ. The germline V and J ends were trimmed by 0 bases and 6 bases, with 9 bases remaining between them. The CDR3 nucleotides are TGCGCCAGCAGCTTGGCAGGTGCCGCTGAAGCTTTCTTT. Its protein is CASSLAGAAEAFF.

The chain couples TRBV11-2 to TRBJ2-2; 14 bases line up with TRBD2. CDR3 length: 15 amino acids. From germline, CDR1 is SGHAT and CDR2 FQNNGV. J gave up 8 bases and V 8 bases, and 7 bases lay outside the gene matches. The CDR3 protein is CASGRLAGGAGELFF. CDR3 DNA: TGTGCCAGCGGCCGACTAGCGGGGGGGGCAGGGGAGCTGTTTTTT.

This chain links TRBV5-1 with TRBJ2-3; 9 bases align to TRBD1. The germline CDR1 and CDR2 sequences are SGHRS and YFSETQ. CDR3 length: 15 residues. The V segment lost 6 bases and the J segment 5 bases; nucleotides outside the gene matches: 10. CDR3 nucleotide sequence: TGCGCCAGCACTCCGACAGGGGGGGTTGAAGATACGCAGTATTTT. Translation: CASTPTGGVEDTQYF.

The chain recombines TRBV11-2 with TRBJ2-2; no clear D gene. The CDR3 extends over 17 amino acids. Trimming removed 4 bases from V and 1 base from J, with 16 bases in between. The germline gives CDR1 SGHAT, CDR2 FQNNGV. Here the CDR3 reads CASSSRGQIRNTGELFF. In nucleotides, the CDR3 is TGTGCCAGCAGCTCCCGAGGCCAGATTAGGAACACCGGGGAGCTGTTTTTT.

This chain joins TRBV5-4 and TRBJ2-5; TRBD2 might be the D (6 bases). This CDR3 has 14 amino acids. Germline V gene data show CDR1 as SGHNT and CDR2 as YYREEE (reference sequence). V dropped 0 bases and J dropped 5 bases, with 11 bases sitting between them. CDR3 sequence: CASSLGRAEETQYF. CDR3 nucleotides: TGTGCCAGCAGCTTGGGGAGGGCCGAGGAGACCCAGTACTTC.

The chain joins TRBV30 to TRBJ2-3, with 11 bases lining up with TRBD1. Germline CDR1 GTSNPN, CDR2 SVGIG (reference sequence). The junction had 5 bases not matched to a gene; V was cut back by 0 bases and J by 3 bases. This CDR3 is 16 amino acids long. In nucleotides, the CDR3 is TGTGCCTGGAGTGTATCTGGGACAGGGGGAACAGATACGCAGTATTTT. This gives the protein CAWSVSGTGGTDTQYF. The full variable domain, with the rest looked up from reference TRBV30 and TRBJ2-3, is SQTIHQWPATLVQPVGSPLSLECTVEGTSNPNLYWYRQAAGRGLQLLFYSVGIGQISSEVPQNLSASRPQDRQFILSSKKLLLSDSGFYLCAWSVSGTGGTDTQYFGPGTRLTVL.

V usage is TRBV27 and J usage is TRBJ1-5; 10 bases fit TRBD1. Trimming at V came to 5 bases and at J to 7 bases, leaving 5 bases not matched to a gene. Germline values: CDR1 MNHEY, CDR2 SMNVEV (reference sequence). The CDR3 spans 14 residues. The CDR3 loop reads CASSRTGGWQPQHF. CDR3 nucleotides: TGTGCCAGCAGTCGGACAGGGGGTTGGCAGCCCCAGCATTTT.

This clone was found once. CDR3 in amino acids: CSVGGRTSGRGSSYEQYF. CDR3 nucleotides: TGCAGCGTGGGGGGCAGAACTAGCGGGAGGGGGAGCTCCTACGAGCAGTACTTC. This chain links TRBV29-1 with TRBJ2-7; TRBD2 matches 13 bases. Germline lookup yields CDR1 SQVTM and CDR2 ANQGSEA. Trimming at V came to 6 bases and at J to 0 bases, leaving 14 bases not matched to a gene. The CDR3 has 18 residues.

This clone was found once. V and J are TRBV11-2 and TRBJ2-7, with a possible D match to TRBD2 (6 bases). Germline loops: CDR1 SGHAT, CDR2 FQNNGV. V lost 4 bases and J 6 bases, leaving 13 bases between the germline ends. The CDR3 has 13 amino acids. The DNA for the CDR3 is TGTGCCAGCAGCTGGGGGTCGGGAGTCGAGCAGTACTTC. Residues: CASSWGSGVEQYF.